This passage covers 14 T cell receptor beta chains from one sample sequenced in a study of somatic mutations in cytotoxic T cells in rheumatoid arthritis. Clones were read by immunoSEQ multiplex PCR, and TCRdb kept only the in-frame ones, dropping some. The table lists around 19,000 clones, over 70% of them singletons. The specimen was CD8+ T cells sorted from blood. Every receptor here comes from an adult with rheumatoid arthritis.

The CDR3 DNA reads TGCAGCGTCGGACGGAGGTATTTCCAAGAGACCCAGTACTTC. As protein: CSVGRRYFQETQYF. The rearrangement links TRBV29-1 to TRBJ2-5; TRBD2 is a possible D gene (5 bases). V lost 6 bases to trimming and J lost 1 base, with 15 bases between them. The CDR3 is 14 amino acids. In germline, CDR1 is SQVTM, CDR2 ANQGSEA.

The CDR3 loop reads CASSPQGNSNQPQHF. In DNA, the CDR3 is TGTGCCAGCAGCCCCCAGGGGAATAGCAATCAGCCCCAGCATTTT. The gene calls are TRBV11-2 and TRBJ1-5, with TRBD1 as a possible D gene (6 bases). The CDR3 extends over 15 amino acids. The V and J ends lost 5 bases and 0 bases respectively, with 11 bases between them. CDR1 is SGHAT, CDR2 FQNNGV, per germline.

The rearrangement links TRBV9 to TRBJ1-1, with 8 bases identical to TRBD1. The CDR3 covers 12 residues. The germline CDR1 and CDR2 sequences are SGDLS and YYNGEE. The trim removed 3 bases at V and 5 bases at J, leaving 0 bases unmatched. The CDR3: CASSGQGTEAFF. The DNA of the CDR3 is TGTGCCAGCAGCGGACAGGGGACTGAAGCTTTCTTT.

The CDR3 spells CASRSPLAGDNEQFF. In nucleotides, the CDR3 is TGTGCCAGCAGGTCCCCACTAGCGGGAGACAATGAGCAGTTCTTC. This chain joins TRBV28 and TRBJ2-1, with TRBD2 matching 11 bases. With V trimmed by 6 bases and J by 5 bases, 6 bases remained unmatched. The CDR3 loop spans 15 amino acids. The germline V gene has CDR1 MDHEN and CDR2 SYDVKM.

This clone was seen just once. DNA for the CDR3: TGTGCCAGCAGCGATGGAAGGGGCTCCCACGATGGCTACACCTTC. It codes for CASSDGRGSHDGYTF. The chain employs TRBV7-8 and TRBJ1-2; TRBD1 might be the D (5 bases). Per the germline V gene, CDR1 is SGHVS and CDR2 is FQNEAQ. The V and J ends lost 5 bases and 6 bases respectively, with 19 bases between them. The CDR3 covers 15 residues. The full variable domain, its missing parts supplied by reference TRBV7-8 and TRBJ1-2, is GAGVSQSPRYKVAKRGQDVALRCDPISGHVSLFWYQQALGQGPEFLTYFQNEAQLDKSGLPSDRFFAERPEGSVSTLKIQRTQQEDSAVYLCASSDGRGSHDGYTFGSGTRLTVV.

This clone was found once. The V gene is TRBV21-1, the J gene TRBJ2-5; the table gives TRBD1 as D, unverified against the DNA. TRBV21-1 is a pseudogene. This CDR3 contains 16 residues. The chain's CDR3 is CASSKDGDRDVETQYF. CDR3 in DNA: TGTGCCAGCAGCAAAGATGGTGACAGGGATGTAGAGACCCAGTACTTC.

J is TRBJ2-1 and V is TRBV25-1; no firm D call. CDR3 length: 12 amino acids. V was cut by 1 base and J by 6 bases, with 4 bases left in between. Germline V lookup: CDR1 MGHDK, CDR2 SYGVNS. The CDR3 DNA is TGTGCCAGCAGTGAATTTACCAATGAGCAGTTCTTC. Its protein is CASSEFTNEQFF.

This chain links TRBV5-6 with TRBJ1-3; 12 nucleotides agree with TRBD1. This CDR3 has 17 residues. Germline-derived CDR1 and CDR2 are SGHDT and YYEEEE. Losses at the gene ends were 0 bases for V and 1 base for J; bases not matched to a gene: 2. The CDR3 loop is CASSLVGQGASGNTIYF. CDR3 coding DNA: TGTGCCAGCAGCTTGGTGGGACAGGGGGCGTCTGGAAACACCATATATTTT.

The chain carries TRBV7-9 and TRBJ2-2; D is uncertain. Germline V gene data show CDR1 as SEHNR and CDR2 as FQNEAQ (reference sequence). The CDR3 consists of 15 residues. The ends were cut back, 0 bases at V and 3 bases at J, with 8 bases in the middle. The CDR3 DNA follows: TGTGCCAGCAGCTTAGCCGACGGCGACACCGGGGAGCTGTTTTTT. Translated: CASSLADGDTGELFF.

By proportion, this clone is medium-sized. The J gene is TRBJ2-7, the V gene TRBV5-6; D perhaps matches TRBD2 (5 bases). The length of the CDR3 is 11 residues. Germline CDR1 is SGHDT and CDR2 is YYEEEE. V dropped 4 bases and J dropped 9 bases, with 11 bases sitting between them. The CDR3 DNA reads TGTGCCAGCAGCCACGGGGTCGGGCAGTACTTC. It codes for CASSHGVGQYF.

The chain employs TRBV11-2 and TRBJ1-6; D is unresolved. Looked up from germline, CDR1 is SGHAT and CDR2 is FQNNGV. V was pared by 1 base and J by 16 bases, with 8 bases between. This CDR3 region has 11 residues. CDR3 coding DNA: TGTGCCAGCAGCTTAGGGGCGGAGCTCCACTTT. Translating gives CASSLGAELHF.

The J gene is TRBJ1-1, the V gene TRBV14; tentative D call: TRBD1 (5 bases). Germline CDR1 and CDR2: SGHDN and FVKESK. Trimming took off 4 bases at V and 7 bases at J, with 16 bases between the two ends. The CDR3 covers 14 residues. CDR3 in amino acids: CASSPLTQGDEAFF. Written as DNA, the CDR3 is TGTGCCAGCAGCCCCCTCACTCAAGGGGATGAAGCTTTCTTT. Full variable domain (remainder filled in from reference TRBV14 and TRBJ1-1): EAGVTQFPSHSVIEKGQTVTLRCDPISGHDNLYWYRRVMGKEIKFLLHFVKESKQDESGMPNNRFLAERTGGTYSTLKVQPAELEDSGVYFCASSPLTQGDEAFFGQGTRLTVV.

CDR3 coding DNA: TGTGCCAGCAGTTACAATGGAGAGACCCAGTACTTC. Translation gives CASSYNGETQYF. The chain links TRBV6-5 to TRBJ2-5; D remains unclear. V shed 2 bases and J shed 4 bases, with 5 bases lying between them. Germline loops: CDR1 MNHEY, CDR2 SVGAGI. This CDR3 is built from 12 residues.

The chain employs TRBV6-1 and TRBJ2-7; D not resolved. V shed 6 bases and J shed 4 bases, with 7 bases lying between them. The CDR3 sequence is 11 residues long. Germline V gene data show CDR1 as MNHNS and CDR2 as SASEGT. The CDR3 reads CASRPLYEQYF. As DNA, the CDR3 is TGTGCCAGCAGACCCCTATACGAGCAGTACTTC.